The following is a T cell receptor (beta chain) sequence with its context. Its antigen is as yet unknown. TCR alpha and TCR beta cDNA libraries carrying sample barcodes and UMIs were produced by 5'RACE using constant-segment primers. TCRdb used MiXCR to reprocess the 5' RACE reads, holding one entry per CDR3 protein. The top ten hold roughly 8.7% of the sample, which has hundreds of thousands of distinct CDR3 sequences, roughly 24% seen once. The data stem from a study of T-cell memory formation after mild COVID-19. Looking at the study overall: Most TCR clusters belonged to a single donor. Overall study results and limits: There was a balanced CD4/CD8 profile in clones contracting day 15 to 85, and later expanders leaned CD4+. Among contracting clones, CD4+ were mainly CM/EM and CD8+ enriched in EMRA.

This CDR3 comprises 14 residues. Germline assignment: CDR1 SGHDT and CDR2 YYEEEE. Trimming took off 0 bases at V and 8 bases at J, with 14 bases between the two ends. The J gene is TRBJ1-2, the V gene TRBV5-6, with D unresolved. The material sequenced was PBMCs or a T cell subset sorted from them (not recorded which). The receptor comes from an adult woman who had mild COVID-19 (a few samples of this study predate the infection). Cell type and time point are not known. The CDR3 bases are TGTGCCAGCAGCTTGGAGGGCGGGGAAGGCGGCTACACCTTC. Its protein is CASSLEGGEGGYTF. The complete variable domain, with remaining parts taken from reference TRBV5-6 and TRBJ1-2, reads DAGVTQSPTHLIKTRGQQVTLRCSPKSGHDTVSWYQQALGQGPQFIFQYYEEEERQRGNFPDRFSGHQFPNYSSELNVNALLLGDSALYLCASSLEGGEGGYTFGSGTRLTVV.